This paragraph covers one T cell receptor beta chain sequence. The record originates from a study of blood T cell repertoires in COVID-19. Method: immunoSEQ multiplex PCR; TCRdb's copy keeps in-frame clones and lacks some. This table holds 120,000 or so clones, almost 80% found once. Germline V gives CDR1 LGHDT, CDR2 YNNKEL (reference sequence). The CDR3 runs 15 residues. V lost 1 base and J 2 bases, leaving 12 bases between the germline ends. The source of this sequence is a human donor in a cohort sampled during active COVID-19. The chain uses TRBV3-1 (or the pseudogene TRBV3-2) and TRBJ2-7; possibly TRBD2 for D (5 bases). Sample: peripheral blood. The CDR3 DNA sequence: TGTGCCAGCAGCCAAGGGACTTTACCAACCTACGAGCAGTACTTC. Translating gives CASSQGTLPTYEQYF.